These 22 T cell receptor beta chains were sequenced from one sample in a study of response to subunit inactivated influenza vaccine. TCRdb ran MiXCR on the RT-PCR reads and lists one entry per CDR3 protein. The sample records about 650,000 distinct CDR3 sequences, less than 20% being singletons. The source was PBMCs from blood, collected less than 13 days after vaccination. The receptors were sampled from a man aged 45-65 years who received an inactivated influenza vaccine.

This clonotype appeared many times. The chain combines TRBV29-1 with TRBJ2-3, with 9 bases matching TRBD2. Germline V CDR1 and CDR2: SQVTM, ANQGSEA. The V segment lost 0 bases and the J segment 3 bases; nucleotides outside the gene matches: 4. The CDR3 is made up of 15 amino acids. The CDR3 sequence: CSVEDRGGGTDTQYF. CDR3 coding DNA: TGCAGCGTTGAAGACCGCGGGGGGGGTACAGATACGCAGTATTTT.

This rearrangement joins TRBV6-5 to TRBJ1-1; 7 nucleotides align to TRBD1. The junction had 6 bases not matched to a gene; V was cut back by 0 bases and J by 2 bases. Looked up from germline, CDR1 is MNHEY and CDR2 is SVGAGI. This CDR3 region has 16 residues. Here the CDR3 DNA reads TGTGCCAGCAGTTACTCGAACAGGGGCTCAAACACTGAAGCTTTCTTT. It yields the protein CASSYSNRGSNTEAFF.

V is TRBV6-2 or TRBV6-3 and J is TRBJ2-1; TRBD2 matches 12 bases. CDR1 and CDR2 (germline): MNHEY, SVGEGT. The CDR3 length is 16 residues. V lost 4 bases, J lost 6 bases, and 7 bases stayed unmatched. The CDR3 region is CASSSSGGARFNEQFF. The CDR3 nucleotides are TGTGCCAGCAGTTCTAGCGGGGGGGCTAGATTCAATGAGCAGTTCTTC.

The genes are TRBV20-1 and TRBJ2-7; 7 nucleotides agree with TRBD2. In germline, CDR1 is DFQATT, CDR2 SNEGSKA (reference sequence). The CDR3 is 13 residues long. V was pared by 5 bases and J by 2 bases, with 6 bases of the junction left unmatched. In DNA form, the CDR3 reads TGCAGTGCTGTAGCGGGCCCGCCCTACGAGCAGTACTTC. It yields the protein CSAVAGPPYEQYF.

This chain uses TRBV27 with TRBJ1-2; TRBD1 aligns across 7 bases. The CDR3 runs to 14 residues. J lost 0 bases, V lost 6 bases, and 4 bases had no gene match. Germline lookup yields CDR1 MNHEY and CDR2 SMNVEV (reference sequence). The CDR3 loop reads CASRGDSSNYGYTF. The CDR3 DNA is TGTGCCAGCAGGGGGGACAGCTCTAACTATGGCTACACCTTC.

This clonotype was detected ten times or more. This sequence joins TRBV12-3 or TRBV12-4 and TRBJ2-3; no reliable D call. The CDR3 is 14 residues long. The V and J ends lost 6 bases and 3 bases respectively, with 13 bases between them. The DNA for the CDR3 is TGTGCCAGCAGCGACTCCTTTCGGACAGATACGCAGTATTTT. Translation gives CASSDSFRTDTQYF.

There are many counts of this clonotype. This chain connects TRBV6-1 to TRBJ2-1; the match to TRBD2 covers 8 bases. V was clipped by 6 bases and J by 7 bases; unmatched bases: 23. The CDR3 totals 19 residues. Germline assignment: CDR1 MNHNS and CDR2 SASEGT. This CDR3 reads CASSRKPGLVTVRGNEQFF. The CDR3 DNA sequence: TGTGCCAGCAGCCGGAAACCGGGACTAGTGACGGTTCGGGGAAATGAGCAGTTCTTC.

This clonotype was detected a few times. This chain connects TRBV7-9 to TRBJ2-7; tentative D call: TRBD2 (6 bases). Germline V lookup: CDR1 SEHNR, CDR2 FQNEAQ (reference sequence). V shed 5 bases and J shed 3 bases, with 17 bases lying between them. The CDR3 contains 15 residues. The CDR3 DNA is TGTGCCAGCAGCCGCGGGCAGGGAGGAATCTACGAGCAGTACTTC. The encoded protein is CASSRGQGGIYEQYF.

The chain carries TRBV12-3 or TRBV12-4 and TRBJ2-1; the D is unclear. The CDR3 sequence is 16 residues long. V dropped 1 base and J dropped 6 bases, with 16 bases sitting between them. For the CDR3, the DNA is TGTGCCAGCAGTTTAGTGCTCGGGCGCTGGGGCAATGAGCAGTTCTTC. Translated, it gives CASSLVLGRWGNEQFF.

The chain recombines TRBV4-1 with TRBJ1-2; D perhaps matches TRBD1 (6 bases). CDR1 and CDR2 (germline): MGHRA, YSYEKL. Between the trimmed V and J ends, which lost 3 bases and 6 bases, there was a span of 23 bases. CDR3 length: 17 amino acids. CDR3 sequence: CASSQTGWGARGDGYTF. The CDR3 bases are TGCGCCAGCAGCCAGACAGGTTGGGGGGCGCGGGGGGATGGCTACACCTTC.

The rearrangement uses TRBV20-1 and TRBJ2-7; TRBD1 matches at 7 bases. With V trimmed by 3 bases and J by 9 bases, 11 bases remained unmatched. The CDR3 totals 13 residues. Per germline, CDR1 DFQATT and CDR2 SNEGSKA (reference sequence). CDR3 coding DNA: TGCAGTGCTAGTTCCCCGACAGGGCCGGGGCAGTACTTC. It codes for CSASSPTGPGQYF.

The chain uses TRBV28 and TRBJ2-5; D may match TRBD1 or TRBD2 (5 bases each). The ends were cut back, 5 bases at V and 2 bases at J, with 18 bases in the middle. In germline, CDR1 is MDHEN, CDR2 SYDVKM. The CDR3 is 16 residues long. In nucleotides, the CDR3 is TGTGCCAGCAGTCCCGCGGGCAGGGACCGGCAAGAGACCCAGTACTTC. Protein product: CASSPAGRDRQETQYF.

A few counts support this clonotype. This chain links TRBV5-6 with TRBJ2-1, with 9 positions matching TRBD2. V shed 4 bases and J 6 bases; nucleotides not matched to a gene: 14. Germline loops: CDR1 SGHDT, CDR2 YYEEEE. This CDR3 is 17 amino acids long. Here the CDR3 DNA reads TGTGCCAGCAGCAGCAGAGGCGCGGGACTAGCCGCCAATGAGCAGTTCTTC. It translates to CASSSRGAGLAANEQFF.

As DNA, the CDR3 is TGTGCCAGCAGTGGTAGGGGGAAGGGTCGATACAATGAGCAGTTCTTC. The encoded protein is CASSGRGKGRYNEQFF. The chain links TRBV12-3 or TRBV12-4 to TRBJ2-1; the D gene is possibly TRBD1 (6 bases). The CDR3 is 16 residues long. Trimming removed 5 bases at V and 4 bases at J, with 18 bases between.

This clonotype was observed a handful of times. The chain links TRBV10-3 to TRBJ2-5; TRBD1 aligns across 9 bases. Germline-derived CDR1 and CDR2 are ENHRY and SYGVKD. The CDR3 length is 14 residues. With V trimmed by 1 base and J by 3 bases, 0 bases remained unmatched. CDR3 sequence reads: CAISEWDREETQYF. CDR3 DNA: TGTGCCATCAGTGAGTGGGACAGGGAAGAGACCCAGTACTTC.

This clonotype appeared a few times. This rearrangement joins TRBV29-1 to TRBJ2-7, with 7 nucleotides matching TRBD2. Trimming took 7 bases from V and 7 from J; bases not matched to a gene: 19. The CDR3 is made up of 15 amino acids. From germline, CDR1 is SQVTM and CDR2 ANQGSEA. CDR3 nucleotide sequence: TGCAGCGCTACCGTAGGAGGAGCGGGAAGAAGGGAGCAGTACTTC. Translated, it gives CSATVGGAGRREQYF.

This clonotype was seen more than once but under ten times. The chain recombines TRBV5-1 with TRBJ2-2; 10 nucleotides align to TRBD2. The CDR3 is made up of 16 amino acids. Germline-derived CDR1 and CDR2 are SGHRS and YFSETQ. After removal of 2 bases from V and 1 base from J, the junction contained 2 bases not matched to a gene. This CDR3 reads CASSFTSGKNTGELFF. The CDR3 DNA is TGCGCCAGCAGCTTCACTAGCGGGAAGAACACCGGGGAGCTGTTTTTT.

This clonotype has only a few counts. The chain links TRBV9 to TRBJ2-2; D is perhaps TRBD2 (6 bases). CDR1 and CDR2 from the germline V gene are SGDLS and YYNGEE. Trimming pared 0 bases from V and 2 bases from J, leaving 11 bases between. The CDR3 is 16 residues long. The CDR3 is CASSVVGTRNTGELFF. In DNA form, the CDR3 reads TGTGCCAGCAGCGTAGTGGGGACTCGTAACACCGGGGAGCTGTTTTTT.

This clonotype was seen a handful of times. The CDR3 nucleotides read TGTGCCAGCAGCCCCACCTGGGCGACCCAAGAGACCCAGTACTTC. Amino acids: CASSPTWATQETQYF. The chain carries TRBV7-2 and TRBJ2-5; D gene ambiguous. This CDR3 region has 15 residues. The germline V gene has CDR1 SGHTA and CDR2 FQGNSA. V lost 5 bases and J 1 base, leaving 14 bases between the germline ends.

This clonotype appeared a few times. The chain has TRBV6-2 or TRBV6-3 and TRBJ2-7; TRBD1 matches at 7 bases. Losses at the gene ends were 4 bases for V and 3 bases for J; bases not matched to a gene: 12. Germline loops: CDR1 MNHEY, CDR2 SVGEGT. This CDR3 spans 16 amino acids. The chain's CDR3 is CASSSTGTVYNYEQYF. CDR3 coding DNA: TGTGCCAGCAGTTCCACCGGGACAGTATATAACTACGAGCAGTACTTC.

The J gene is TRBJ2-5, the V gene TRBV2; D is perhaps TRBD1 (5 bases). In germline, CDR1 is SNHLY, CDR2 FYNNEI. The V and J ends lost 4 bases and 5 bases respectively, with 17 bases between them. The CDR3 sequence is 15 residues long. The chain's CDR3 is CASSGVRMPGETQYF. The CDR3 nucleotides read TGTGCCAGCAGTGGAGTACGGATGCCAGGGGAGACCCAGTACTTC.

This clonotype was recorded many times. A much bigger clone sits one base away, suggesting this may be a read error. The chain couples TRBV11-2 to TRBJ1-6; D not resolved. The CDR3 runs to 14 residues. Deletions cut 3 bases from V and 0 bases from J, with 3 bases between. Germline V gene sequence: CDR1 SGHAT, CDR2 FQNNGV. CDR3 amino acids: CASSFSSYNSPLHF. The CDR3 bases are TGTGCCAGCAGCTTCAGCTCCTATAATTCACCCCTCCACTTT.